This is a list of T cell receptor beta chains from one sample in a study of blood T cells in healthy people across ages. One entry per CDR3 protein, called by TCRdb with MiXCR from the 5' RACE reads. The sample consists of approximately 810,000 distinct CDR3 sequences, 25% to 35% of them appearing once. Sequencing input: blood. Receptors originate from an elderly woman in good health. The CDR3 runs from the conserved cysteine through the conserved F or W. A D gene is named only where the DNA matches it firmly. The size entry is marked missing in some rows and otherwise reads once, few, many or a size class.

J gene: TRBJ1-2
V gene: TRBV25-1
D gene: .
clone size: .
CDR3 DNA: TGTGCCAGCAGTGACTCTTGGATGGGCTACACCTTC
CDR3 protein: CASSDSWMGYTF

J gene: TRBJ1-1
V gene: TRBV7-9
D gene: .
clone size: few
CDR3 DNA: TGTGCCAGCGGAAATACGTGGGGCGTGAACACTGAAGCTTTCTTT
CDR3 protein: CASGNTWGVNTEAFF

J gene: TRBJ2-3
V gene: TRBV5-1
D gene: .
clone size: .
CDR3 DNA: TGCGCCAGCAGCTTGGCCCAGACGAGGGGAACAGATACGCAGTATTTT
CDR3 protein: CASSLAQTRGTDTQYF

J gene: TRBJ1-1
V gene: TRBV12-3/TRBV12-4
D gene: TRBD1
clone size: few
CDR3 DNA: TGTGCCAGCAGTTTGGGGACAGGTCGACCTTTCTTT
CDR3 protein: CASSLGTGRPFF

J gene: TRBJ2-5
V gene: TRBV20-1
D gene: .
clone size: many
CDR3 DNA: TGCAGTGCTAGAGTACGGGGACAAGAGACCCAGTACTTC
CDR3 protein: CSARVRGQETQYF

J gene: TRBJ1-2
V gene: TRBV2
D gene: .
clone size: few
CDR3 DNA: TGTGCCAGCATCGGACGCTTGATCGGGCCAAGCTATGGCTACACCTTC
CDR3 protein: CASIGRLIGPSYGYTF

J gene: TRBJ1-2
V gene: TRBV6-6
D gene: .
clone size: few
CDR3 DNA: TGTGCCAGCAGCCCCTCGGACAGAACCTATGGCTACACCTTC
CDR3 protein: CASSPSDRTYGYTF

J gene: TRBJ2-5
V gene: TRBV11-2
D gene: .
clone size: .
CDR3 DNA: TGTGCCAGCAGTCAAGACGGGAATGAGCAGTACTTC
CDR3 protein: CASSQDGNEQYF

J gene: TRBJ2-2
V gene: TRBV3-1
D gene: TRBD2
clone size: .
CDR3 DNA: TGTGCCAGCAGCCTCCTCCGGGGGGGGAACACCGGGGAGCTGTTTTTT
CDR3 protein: CASSLLRGGNTGELFF

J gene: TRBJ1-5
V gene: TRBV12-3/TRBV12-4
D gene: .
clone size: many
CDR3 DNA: TGTGCCAGCAGTTTAGGGTCAGGGCCCAATCAGCCCCAGCATTTT
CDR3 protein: CASSLGSGPNQPQHF

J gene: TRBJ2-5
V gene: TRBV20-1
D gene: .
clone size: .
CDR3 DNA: TGCAGTGCCCCCAGGGGACTATATTGGGGGACCCAGTACTTC
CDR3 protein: CSAPRGLYWGTQYF

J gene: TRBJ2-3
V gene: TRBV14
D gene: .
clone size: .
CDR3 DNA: TGTACCAGCAGCGGGTCAGGGGCGACAGATACGCAGTATTTT
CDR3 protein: CTSSGSGATDTQYF

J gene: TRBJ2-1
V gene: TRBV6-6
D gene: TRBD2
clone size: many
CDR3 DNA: TGTGCCAGCAGTCATTACACAATAACGGGACTAGCGGGAAACAATGAGCAGTTCTTC
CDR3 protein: CASSHYTITGLAGNNEQFF

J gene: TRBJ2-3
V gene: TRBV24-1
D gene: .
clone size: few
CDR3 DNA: TGTGCCACCAGTGAAAGGAATACAGATACGCAGTATTTT
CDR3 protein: CATSERNTDTQYF

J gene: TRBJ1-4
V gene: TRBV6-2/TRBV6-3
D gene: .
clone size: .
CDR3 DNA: TGTGCCAGCATGTGGTGGGGGGAAAAACTGTTTTTT
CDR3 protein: CASMWWGEKLFF

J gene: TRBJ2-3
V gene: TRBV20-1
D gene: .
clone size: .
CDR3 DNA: TGCAGTGCCCCCCTCTTACGTTTAGGCACAGATACGCAGTATTTT
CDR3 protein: CSAPLLRLGTDTQYF

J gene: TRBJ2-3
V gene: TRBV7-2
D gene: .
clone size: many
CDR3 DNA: TGTGCCAGCAGCCCCGGGGCCCATGGTGATACGCAGTATTTT
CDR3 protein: CASSPGAHGDTQYF

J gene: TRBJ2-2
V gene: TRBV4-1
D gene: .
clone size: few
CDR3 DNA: TGCGCCAGCAGCTTAGGCGGGCCCGGGGAGCTGTTTTTT
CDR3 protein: CASSLGGPGELFF

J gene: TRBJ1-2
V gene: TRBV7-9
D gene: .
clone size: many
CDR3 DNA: TGTGCCAGCAGCTCCATTACTACTCAACAAGTCTACACCTTC
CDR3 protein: CASSSITTQQVYTF

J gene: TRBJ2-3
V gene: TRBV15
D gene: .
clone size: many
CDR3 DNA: TGTGCCACCAGCAGAGATAAATGGGCAGATACGCAGTATTTT
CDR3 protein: CATSRDKWADTQYF

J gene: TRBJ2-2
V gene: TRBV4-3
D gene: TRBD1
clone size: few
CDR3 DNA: TGCGCCAGCAGCCAGGGGACAGGGTCAGTCACCGGGGAGCTGTTTTTT
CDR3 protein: CASSQGTGSVTGELFF

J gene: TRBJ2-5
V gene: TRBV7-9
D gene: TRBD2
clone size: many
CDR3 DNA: TGTGCCAGCAGCCCCGGAGGTAGCGGGGCAAGAGAGACCCAGTACTTC
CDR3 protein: CASSPGGSGARETQYF

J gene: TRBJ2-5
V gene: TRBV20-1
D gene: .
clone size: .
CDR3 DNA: TGCAGTGCTAGAGATCGGCTCGGGAAAGGAGAGACCCAGTACTTC
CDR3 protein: CSARDRLGKGETQYF

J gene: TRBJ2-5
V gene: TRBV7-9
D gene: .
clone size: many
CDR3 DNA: TGTGCCAGCAGCTTAGGACAGTGGAAAGAGACCCAGTACTTC
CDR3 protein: CASSLGQWKETQYF

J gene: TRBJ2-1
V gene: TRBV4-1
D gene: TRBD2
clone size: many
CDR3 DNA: TGCGCCAGCAGACTCAGCGGGGGGGCCTGGGATGAGCAGTTCTTC
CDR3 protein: CASRLSGGAWDEQFF

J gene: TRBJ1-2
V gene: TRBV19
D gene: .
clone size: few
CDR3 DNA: TGTGCCAGTAGTATATGGCAGCAGTCTAAAGGCTACACCTTC
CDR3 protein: CASSIWQQSKGYTF

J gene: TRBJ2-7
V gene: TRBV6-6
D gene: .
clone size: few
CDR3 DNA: TGTGCCAGCCGGCCCCAAATAATCTACAATGAGCAGTACTTC
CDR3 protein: CASRPQIIYNEQYF

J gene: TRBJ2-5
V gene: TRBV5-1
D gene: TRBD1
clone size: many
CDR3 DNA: TGCGCCAGCAGCGCGATACCGTATGGGACAGGGGACCAAGAGACCCAGTACTTC
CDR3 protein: CASSAIPYGTGDQETQYF

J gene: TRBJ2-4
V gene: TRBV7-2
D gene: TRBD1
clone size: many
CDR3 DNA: TGTGCCAGCAGCTTAGGGGGTTCAGGGGGCGGATACATTCAGTACTTC
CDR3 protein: CASSLGGSGGGYIQYF